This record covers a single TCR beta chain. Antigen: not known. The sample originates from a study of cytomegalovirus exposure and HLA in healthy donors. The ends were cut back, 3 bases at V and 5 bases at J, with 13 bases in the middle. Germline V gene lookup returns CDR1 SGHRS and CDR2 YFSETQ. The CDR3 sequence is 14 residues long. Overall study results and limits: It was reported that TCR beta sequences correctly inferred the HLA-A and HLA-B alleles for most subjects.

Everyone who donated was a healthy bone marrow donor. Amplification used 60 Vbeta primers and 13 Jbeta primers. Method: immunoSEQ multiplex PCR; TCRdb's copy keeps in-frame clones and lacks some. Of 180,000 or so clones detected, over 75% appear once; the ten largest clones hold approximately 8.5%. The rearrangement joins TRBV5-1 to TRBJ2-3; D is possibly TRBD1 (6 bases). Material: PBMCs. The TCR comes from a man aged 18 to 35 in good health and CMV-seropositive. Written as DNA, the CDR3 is TGCGCCAGCAGCTCCCCAGGGGCTGAAGATACGCAGTATTTT. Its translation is CASSSPGAEDTQYF.